Below, 9 T cell receptor beta chains from the same sample are listed, as sequenced in a study of tissue T cells after allogeneic stem cell transplantation (dated by TCRdb to the early 2020s). The method behind the library was the immunoSEQ multiplex PCR assay. TCRdb mirrors the immuneACCESS table, restricted to in-frame sequences. Some clones are absent from its copies; in checked studies, under half trace to an unresolved V gene, and the reason for the others is unknown. A total of about 17,000 clones appear in this sample, roughly two thirds of them only once. 0.75% to 1% of the sample belongs to the ten largest clones. Sequenced material: spleen. The receptors were sampled from a female BALB/c mouse in good health. This strain of mice has MHC haplotype H2-d.

As regards this clone: Gene and germline names: mouse. The read stops 1 residue short of the end of the CDR3; the missing end is completed from the germline J gene. The rearrangement joins TRBV20 to TRBJ1-4; 9 bases match TRBD1. Germline CDR1 GFQATS, CDR2 STVNSAI. J gave up 1 base and V 2 bases, and 8 bases lay outside the gene matches. CDR3 length equals 17 residues. CDR3 protein: CGARQQGARGSNERLFF. The CDR3 bases that were read are TGTGGTGCTAGGCAACAGGGGGCGCGAGGTTCCAACGAAAGATTATTT.

In the case of this clone: These gene names are mouse names. The read terminates 1 residue ahead of where the CDR3 ends, so the germline J gene completes it. V gene TRBV3 combines with J gene TRBJ2-7, with D possibly being TRBD1 (5 bases). There are 12 residues in the CDR3. CDR1 and CDR2 (germline): SNHLY, FYNGKV (reference sequence). The V gene lost 5 bases and the J gene lost 3 bases, with 8 bases spanning the gap. The CDR3 loop is CASSQDNYEQYF. Incomplete CDR3 DNA: TGTGCCAGCAGCCAGGACAACTATGAACAGTAC.

Turning to this clone: Genes and germline come from the mouse. The missing CDR3 end, 1 residue past where the read stops, is filled in from the germline J gene. The V and J genes are TRBV13-3 and TRBJ2-1; 8 nucleotides line up with TRBD1. Germline CDR1 NNHDY, CDR2 SYVADS. CDR3 size: 16 residues. The trim removed 3 bases at V and 1 base at J, leaving 6 bases unmatched. The CDR3 reads CASSATGQANYAEQFF. CDR3 bases read: TGTGCCAGCAGTGCCACGGGACAGGCGAACTATGCTGAGCAGTTC.

In the case of this clone: The listed genes are named as in mouse. Coverage ceases 1 residue before the CDR3 finishes, and the germline J gene fills in the end. This chain links TRBV13-1 with TRBJ2-3, with unresolved D. Germline-derived CDR1 and CDR2 are NSHNY and SYGAGN. V gave up 2 bases and J gave up 0 bases, with 10 bases separating them. The CDR3 is made up of 15 amino acids. The sequenced CDR3 bases are TGTGCCAGCAGTGACCGGGCCTATAGTGCAGAAACGCTGTAT. It yields the protein CASSDRAYSAETLY. The whole CDR3 reads CASSDRAYSAETLYF.

A few counts support this clone. The germline and genes are mouse ones. The CDR3 bases that were read are TGTGCCAGCAGCCAAGTGGACTGGGGGTATGAACAGTAC. Encoded protein: CASSQVDWGYEQY. The complete CDR3 sequence is CASSQVDWGYEQYF. The chain combines TRBV2 with TRBJ2-7; 10 positions match TRBD2. Read coverage stops 1 residue before the CDR3 terminus; the germline J gene supplies the remainder. The CDR3 loop spans 14 amino acids. CDR1 LGHNA and CDR2 YSYQKL come from the germline V gene. The V segment lost 1 base and the J segment 4 bases; nucleotides outside the gene matches: 1.

As to this clone: The genes are named according to mouse. The CDR3 end is not reached by the read, which stops 1 residue before it; the germline J gene fills it in. The rearrangement uses TRBV13-2 and TRBJ2-7; D not certain. This CDR3 region has 11 residues. V lost 0 bases, J lost 6 bases, and 4 bases lay in between. The germline gives CDR1 NNHNN, CDR2 SYGAGS (reference sequence). The CDR3 sequence: CASGDEVEQYF. Partial CDR3 DNA: TGTGCCAGCGGTGATGAGGTTGAACAGTAC.

This clone was found once. Gene names denote mouse genes. The read falls 1 residue short of the CDR3 end, and the missing part is taken from the germline J gene. The chain recombines TRBV12-1 with TRBJ2-1, with 9 nucleotides matching TRBD2. CDR1 and CDR2 from the germline V gene are SGHSN and HYEKVE. The CDR3 length is 16 residues. Trimming removed 0 bases from V and 3 bases from J; junction bases left unmatched: 5. The CDR3 bases that were read are TGTGCCAGCTCTCTCGTCTGGGGGGGGCGCTATGCTGAGCAGTTC. It codes for CASSLVWGGRYAEQF. The full CDR3 protein reads CASSLVWGGRYAEQFF.

The table lists this clone with a count of one. Genes and germline come from the mouse. The CDR3 end lies 1 residue beyond the end of the read and is filled in from the germline J gene. This chain joins TRBV24 and TRBJ1-6, with D hard to call. TRBJ1-6 is reported as an ORF; its role is uncertain. The CDR3 length is 14 residues. Trimming cost V 4 bases and J 0 bases, with 4 bases left between them. Germline V gene sequence: CDR1 KGHTA, CDR2 FRNEEI. The CDR3 sequence: CASSQISYNSPLYF. The covered CDR3 bases are TGTGCCAGCAGTCAGATTTCCTATAATTCGCCCCTCTAC.

Worth noting for this clone: Germline and genes: mouse. The read terminates 1 residue ahead of where the CDR3 ends, so the germline J gene completes it. The V gene is TRBV4, the J gene TRBJ2-5; 10 nucleotides match TRBD2. CDR1 and CDR2 from the germline V gene are LGHDT and YNNKQL (reference sequence). Unmatched junction bases numbered 4, after V lost 6 bases and J lost 4 bases. This CDR3 has 14 residues. The CDR3 sequence: CASRHWGGKDTQYF. The DNA read from the CDR3 is TGTGCCAGCAGGCACTGGGGGGGAAAAGACACCCAGTAC.